Sequencing of this TCR beta chain was carried out in a study of cytomegalovirus exposure and HLA in healthy donors. It was with 60 Vbeta and 13 Jbeta primers that the PCR ran. Libraries were prepared by immunoSEQ multiplex PCR; TCRdb keeps only in-frame clonotypes and omits some of them. The sample has approximately 190,000 clones. The sequencing sample was made of PBMCs. This clonotype was sampled from a young man in good health and CMV-seronegative.

The CDR3 DNA is TGTGCCAGTAGTATCAGGGGTTGGGAGACCCAGTACTTC. It codes for CASSIRGWETQYF. The V call is TRBV19, the J call TRBJ2-5; TRBD1 might be the D (6 bases). The CDR3 loop spans 13 amino acids. In germline, CDR1 is LNHDA, CDR2 SQIVND (reference sequence). Deletions cut 3 bases from V and 5 bases from J, with 10 bases between.